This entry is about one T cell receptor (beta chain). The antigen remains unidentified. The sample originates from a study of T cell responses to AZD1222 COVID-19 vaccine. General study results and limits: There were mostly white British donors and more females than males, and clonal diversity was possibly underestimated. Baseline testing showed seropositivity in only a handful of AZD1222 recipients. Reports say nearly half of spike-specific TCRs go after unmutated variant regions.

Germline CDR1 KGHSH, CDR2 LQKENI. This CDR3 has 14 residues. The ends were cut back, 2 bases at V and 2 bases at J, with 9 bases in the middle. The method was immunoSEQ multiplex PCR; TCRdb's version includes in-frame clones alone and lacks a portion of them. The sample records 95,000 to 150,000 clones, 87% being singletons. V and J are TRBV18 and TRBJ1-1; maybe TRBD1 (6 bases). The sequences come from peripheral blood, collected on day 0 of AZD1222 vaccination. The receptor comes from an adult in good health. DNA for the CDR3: TGTGCCAGCTCACCATGGGGGGCTAACACTGAAGCTTTCTTT. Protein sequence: CASSPWGANTEAFF.